These 10 T cell receptor beta chains came from one sample sequenced in a study of beta chain features in type 1 diabetes. Every isolated RNA sample was fully reverse transcribed, so sequencing captured expressed TCRB transcripts. The repertoire was sequenced with immunoSEQ multiplex PCR; TCRdb's copy has only in-frame clones and lacks some. Of 150,000 to 190,000 clones in the sample, roughly 11% were seen once. Source material: central memory CD4+ T cells from blood. The origin of the receptors is a man between 18 and 29 years old in good health.

Ten or more counts support this clone. The chain combines TRBV18 with TRBJ2-5; D call uncertain. The germline V and J ends were trimmed by 0 bases and 4 bases, with 6 bases remaining between them. Germline CDR1 reads KGHSH; CDR2 reads LQKENI. The CDR3 has 13 residues. CDR3 nucleotides: TGTGCCAGCTCACCACCTGTCCGAGAGACCCAGTACTTC. Translation: CASSPPVRETQYF. Based on the CDR3 plus reference TRBV18 and TRBJ2-5, the full variable domain is NAGVMQNPRHLVRRRGQEARLRCSPMKGHSHVYWYRQLPEEGLKFMVYLQKENIIDESGMPKERFSAEFPKEGPSILRIQQVVRGDSAAYFCASSPPVRETQYFGPGTRLLVL.

This chain joins TRBV7-3 and TRBJ2-1, with TRBD1 identical over 7 bases. The length of the CDR3 is 16 residues. CDR1 SGHTA and CDR2 FQGTGA come from the germline V gene. Unmatched junction bases numbered 13, after V lost 4 bases and J lost 7 bases. CDR3 region: CASSYTGTAILNEQFF. The DNA of the CDR3 is TGTGCCAGCAGCTATACCGGGACAGCAATACTGAATGAGCAGTTCTTC.

There are a few counts of this clone. This chain connects TRBV4-3 to TRBJ1-2, with 11 nucleotides matching TRBD1. The trim removed 4 bases at V and 4 bases at J, leaving 8 bases unmatched. The length of the CDR3 is 16 residues. CDR1 is LGHNA and CDR2 is YSLEER in the germline V gene. CDR3 bases: TGCGCCAGCAGCCCCACAGGGACAGGGGGAACCTATGGCTACACCTTC. It codes for CASSPTGTGGTYGYTF.

This clone was observed a few times. The chain employs TRBV4-1 and TRBJ1-1, with D maybe TRBD1 (6 bases). The CDR3 is made up of 14 amino acids. Germline loops: CDR1 MGHRA, CDR2 YSYEKL. V was cut by 6 bases and J by 0 bases, with 11 bases left in between. The CDR3 bases are TGCGCCAGCAGGGGAAGGACAGTGAACACTGAAGCTTTCTTT. It specifies CASRGRTVNTEAFF.

The J gene is TRBJ2-1, the V gene TRBV2, with TRBD2 identical over 9 bases. V gave up 5 bases and J gave up 12 bases; unmatched junction bases: 2. This CDR3 is built from 11 residues. Germline CDR1 is SNHLY and CDR2 is FYNNEI. The DNA of the CDR3 is TGTGCCAGCAGTCCGGGACTAGCGCAGTTCTTC. This gives the protein CASSPGLAQFF.

V gene TRBV29-1 combines with J gene TRBJ1-2, with 7 bases lining up with TRBD1. The CDR3 consists of 13 residues. CDR1 and CDR2 (germline): SQVTM, ANQGSEA. V lost 6 bases and J lost 2; bases outside the gene matches: 6. The CDR3 loop reads CSVRTGLNYGYTF. The DNA of the CDR3 is TGCAGCGTGCGGACAGGCCTAAACTATGGCTACACCTTC.

This rearrangement joins TRBV14 to TRBJ2-1; no definite D call. Germline V gene data show CDR1 as SGHDN and CDR2 as FVKESK. V was cut by 1 base and J by 15 bases, with 10 bases left in between. The CDR3 spans 11 residues. This chain's CDR3 is CASSQVTLLFF. CDR3 nucleotide sequence: TGTGCCAGCAGCCAAGTAACTCTATTGTTCTTC.

The chain couples TRBV18 to TRBJ2-4; D is perhaps TRBD2 (6 bases). V gave up 3 bases and J gave up 4 bases, with 19 bases separating them. Germline loops: CDR1 KGHSH, CDR2 LQKENI. CDR3 size: 17 residues. CDR3 protein: CASSPLSGGGGKNIQYF. The CDR3 nucleotides are TGTGCCAGCTCACCCCTATCCGGCGGTGGGGGGAAAAACATTCAGTACTTC.

This clone was found a few times. This sequence joins TRBV19 and TRBJ2-6; D not certain. The V gene's germline CDR1 is LNHDA and CDR2 SQIVND (reference sequence). V dropped 3 bases and J dropped 0 bases, with 12 bases sitting between them. This CDR3 comprises 17 residues. The CDR3 protein is CASSIPQTYSGANVLTF. The CDR3 DNA follows: TGTGCCAGTAGTATCCCCCAGACCTACTCTGGGGCCAACGTCCTGACTTTC.

This clone was detected only a few times. The chain recombines TRBV29-1 with TRBJ1-2, with 7 bases aligning to TRBD1. The trim removed 7 bases at V and 5 bases at J, leaving 10 bases unmatched. The CDR3 spans 13 residues. CDR1 SQVTM and CDR2 ANQGSEA come from the germline V gene. The DNA of the CDR3 is TGCAGCGGCCTGACGGACAGGCTTTATGGCTACACCTTC. Translated: CSGLTDRLYGYTF.